The TCR beta chain under discussion was sequenced for a study of cytomegalovirus exposure and HLA in healthy donors. Study results and limitations: In vitro, three CMV-associated chains proved specific for CMV antigens. A later analysis reportedly found that, within productive TCRs, an Asian-associated ancestry cluster had fewer N-insertions than the mean observed across the approximately 700 donors.

Primers for the PCR totalled 60 Vbeta and 13 Jbeta. Data came from immunoSEQ multiplex PCR; TCRdb stores just in-frame clones and leaves some out. The table lists around 200,000 clones, around three quarters of them singletons. A note on this clone: Its antigen is not known.

Germline trimming cut 2 bases from V and 5 bases from J; bases unmatched to any gene: 9. The V gene's germline CDR1 is MNHEY and CDR2 SVGAGI. CDR3 length: 16 residues. The donors, nominally healthy at sampling, likely had unrecorded immune exposures. Sequenced input: PBMCs. The sequence was collected from a woman in her 30s in good health and CMV-seropositive. The rearrangement uses TRBV6-5 and TRBJ1-1, with TRBD1 identical over 9 bases. The CDR3 bases are TGTGCCAGCAGTTACGTTTCCACAGGGGGCGGGACTGAAGCTTTCTTT. This sequence encodes CASSYVSTGGGTEAFF.